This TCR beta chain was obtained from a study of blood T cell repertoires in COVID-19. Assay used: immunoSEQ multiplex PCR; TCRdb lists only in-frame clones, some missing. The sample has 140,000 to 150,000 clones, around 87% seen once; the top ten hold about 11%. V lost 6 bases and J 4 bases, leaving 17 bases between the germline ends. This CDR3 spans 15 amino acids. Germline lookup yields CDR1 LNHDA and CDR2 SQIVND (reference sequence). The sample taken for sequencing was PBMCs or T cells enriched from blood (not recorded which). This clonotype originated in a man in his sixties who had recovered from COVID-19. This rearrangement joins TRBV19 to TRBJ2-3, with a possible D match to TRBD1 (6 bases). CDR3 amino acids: CASRPTGSWSDTQYF. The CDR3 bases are TGTGCCAGTAGGCCCACAGGGAGTTGGTCAGATACGCAGTATTTT.